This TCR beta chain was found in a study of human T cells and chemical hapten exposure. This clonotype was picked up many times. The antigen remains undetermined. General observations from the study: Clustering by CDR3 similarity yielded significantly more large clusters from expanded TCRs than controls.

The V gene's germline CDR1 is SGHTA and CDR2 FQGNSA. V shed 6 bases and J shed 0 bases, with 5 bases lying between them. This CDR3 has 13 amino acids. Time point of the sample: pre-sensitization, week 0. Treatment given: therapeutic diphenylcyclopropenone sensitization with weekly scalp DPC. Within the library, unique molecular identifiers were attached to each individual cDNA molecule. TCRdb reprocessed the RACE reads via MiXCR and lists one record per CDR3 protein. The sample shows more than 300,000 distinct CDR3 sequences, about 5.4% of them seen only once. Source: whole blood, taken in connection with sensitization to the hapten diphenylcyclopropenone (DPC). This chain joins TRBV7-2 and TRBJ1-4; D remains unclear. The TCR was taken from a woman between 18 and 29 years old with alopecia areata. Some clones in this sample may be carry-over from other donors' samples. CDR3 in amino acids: CASSRATNEKLFF. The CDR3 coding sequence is TGTGCCAGCAGTCGTGCAACTAATGAAAAACTGTTTTTT.